One sample yielded the 10 T cell receptor beta chains listed below, sequenced in a study of cytomegalovirus exposure and HLA in healthy donors. 13 Jbeta primers and 60 Vbeta primers were used for the PCR. Clones were sequenced by immunoSEQ multiplex PCR, and TCRdb holds only the in-frame ones, with some missing. The repertoire holds some 150,000 clones, 65% to 85% seen once, with 6.5% to 8% in the top ten. The sequenced material came from PBMCs. The receptors stem from a middle-aged woman in good health and CMV-seropositive.

V and J are TRBV6-5 and TRBJ2-7; 7 nucleotides agree with TRBD1. In germline, CDR1 is MNHEY, CDR2 SVGAGI. V dropped 2 bases and J dropped 5; count of bases not matched to a gene: 9. CDR3 size: 15 residues. The CDR3 sequence is CASSYETGSSNEQYF. The CDR3 coding sequence is TGTGCCAGCAGTTACGAGACAGGGAGTTCCAACGAGCAGTACTTC.

The CDR3 protein is CASSPRVAGVGETQYF. The CDR3 DNA sequence: TGTGCCAGCTCACCCCGGGTAGCGGGGGTTGGAGAGACCCAGTACTTC. This sequence joins TRBV18 and TRBJ2-5; TRBD2 agrees at 9 bases. The length of the CDR3 is 16 residues. CDR1 and CDR2 (germline): KGHSH, LQKENI. V trimming: 3 bases; J trimming: 4 bases; junction bases outside the gene matches: 9.

The chain combines TRBV4-1 with TRBJ2-1; 12 bases match TRBD2. The CDR3 is 18 residues long. V lost 2 bases, J lost 5 bases, and 10 bases stayed unmatched. Germline assignment: CDR1 MGHRA and CDR2 YSYEKL. In DNA, the CDR3 is TGCGCCAGCAGCCAACCGACCTCTAGCGGGGGGGCGGACAATGAGCAGTTCTTC. Translated: CASSQPTSSGGADNEQFF.

This chain uses TRBV5-6 with TRBJ2-7; TRBD1 matches at 9 bases. Trimming removed 2 bases from V and 5 bases from J; junction bases left unmatched: 5. From germline, CDR1 is SGHDT and CDR2 YYEEEE. The CDR3 loop spans 14 amino acids. This CDR3 is CASSFRYRGHEQYF. CDR3 bases: TGTGCCAGCAGCTTCCGGTACAGGGGGCACGAGCAGTACTTC. Combining the CDR3 with reference TRBV5-6 and TRBJ2-7 gives the whole variable domain DAGVTQSPTHLIKTRGQQVTLRCSPKSGHDTVSWYQQALGQGPQFIFQYYEEEERQRGNFPDRFSGHQFPNYSSELNVNALLLGDSALYLCASSFRYRGHEQYFGPGTRLTVT.

This clone came up a few times. This CDR3 is CASRRGFGETQYF. CDR3 sequence (DNA): TGTGCCAGCAGAAGGGGATTCGGAGAGACCCAGTACTTC. V is TRBV27 and J is TRBJ2-5, with a weak D call TRBD1 (5 bases). CDR3 size: 13 residues. V was pared by 6 bases and J by 4 bases, with 12 bases between. Germline V gene sequence: CDR1 MNHEY, CDR2 SMNVEV (reference sequence).

The gene calls are TRBV5-1 and TRBJ1-1; 7 nucleotides agree with TRBD1. Germline V gene sequence: CDR1 SGHRS, CDR2 YFSETQ. V was pared by 0 bases and J by 5 bases, with 7 bases of the junction left unmatched. The CDR3 contains 15 residues. The CDR3 here is CASSLDPGGNTEAFF. CDR3 nucleotides: TGCGCCAGCAGCTTGGACCCAGGGGGTAATACTGAAGCTTTCTTT. Drawing the rest from reference TRBV5-1 and TRBJ1-1, the complete variable domain is KAGVTQTPRYLIKTRGQQVTLSCSPISGHRSVSWYQQTPGQGLQFLFEYFSETQRNKGNFPGRFSGRQFSNSRSEMNVSTLELGDSALYLCASSLDPGGNTEAFFGQGTRLTVV.

The CDR3: CASTPDNTGELFF. The CDR3 region has the DNA TGCGCCAGCACTCCAGATAACACCGGGGAGCTGTTTTTT. The genes are TRBV5-1 and TRBJ2-2; D is uncertain. The CDR3 consists of 13 residues. Trimming pared 6 bases from V and 2 bases from J, leaving 8 bases between. Germline V gene lookup returns CDR1 SGHRS and CDR2 YFSETQ.

This chain joins TRBV6-5 and TRBJ2-1, with 12 bases aligning to TRBD2. Trimming cost V 7 bases and J 4 bases; bases outside gene matches: 5. Germline lookup yields CDR1 MNHEY and CDR2 SVGAGI. The CDR3 sequence is 15 residues long. The CDR3 DNA follows: TGTGCCAGCACTCCTCTAGCGGGGGGGTACAATGAGCAGTTCTTC. Protein: CASTPLAGGYNEQFF.

The J gene is TRBJ2-7, the V gene TRBV7-3, with D perhaps TRBD1 (5 bases). CDR1 and CDR2 (germline): SGHTA, FQGTGA. Deletions cut 0 bases from V and 3 bases from J, with 9 bases between. The CDR3 consists of 14 residues. The CDR3 nucleotides read TGTGCCAGCAGCTTAACGGGCCAGGGCTACGAGCAGTACTTC. The encoded protein is CASSLTGQGYEQYF. Together with reference TRBV7-3 and TRBJ2-7, the CDR3 gives the full variable domain: GAGVSQTPSNKVTEKGKYVELRCDPISGHTALYWYRQSLGQGPEFLIYFQGTGAADDSGLPNDRFFAVRPEGSVSTLKIQRTERGDSAVYLCASSLTGQGYEQYFGPGTRLTVT.

In its sample, this clone was seen a few times. The V and J genes are TRBV5-1 and TRBJ1-2, with 7 positions matching TRBD1. The CDR3 spans 16 residues. CDR1 is SGHRS and CDR2 is YFSETQ in the germline V gene. V shed 5 bases and J 3 bases; nucleotides not matched to a gene: 13. CDR3 in amino acids: CASSYRPFGTDYGYTF. CDR3 nucleotide sequence: TGCGCCAGCAGTTACAGACCCTTTGGGACAGACTATGGCTACACCTTC.